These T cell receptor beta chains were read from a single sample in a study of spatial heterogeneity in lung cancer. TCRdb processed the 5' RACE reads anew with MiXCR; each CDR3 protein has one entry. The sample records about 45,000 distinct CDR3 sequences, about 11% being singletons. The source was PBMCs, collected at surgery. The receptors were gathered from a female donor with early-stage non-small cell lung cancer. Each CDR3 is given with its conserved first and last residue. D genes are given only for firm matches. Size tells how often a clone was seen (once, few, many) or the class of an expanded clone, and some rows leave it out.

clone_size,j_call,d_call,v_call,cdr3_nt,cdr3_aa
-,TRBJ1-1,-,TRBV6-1,TGTGCCAGCAGTGAACAGTGGGCGAACACTGAAGCTTTCTTT,CASSEQWANTEAFF
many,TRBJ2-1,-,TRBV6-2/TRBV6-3,TGTGCCAGCAGTTATTCCGAGCTCAATGAGCAGTTCTTC,CASSYSELNEQFF
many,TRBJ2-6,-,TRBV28,TGTGCCAGCAGCGACACTGGGGCCAACGTCCTGACTTTC,CASSDTGANVLTF
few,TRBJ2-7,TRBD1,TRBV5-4,TGTGCCAGCAGAACCGTAGGACAGGGGTACGAGCAGTACTTC,CASRTVGQGYEQYF
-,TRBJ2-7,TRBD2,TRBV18,TGTGCCAGCTCACCATCGGGGGGGGTCCCCTGGGAGCAGTACTTC,CASSPSGGVPWEQYF
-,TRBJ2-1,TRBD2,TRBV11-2,TGTGCCAGCAGCTTAGCGGGGGGGACCGGTTACAATGAGCAGTTCTTC,CASSLAGGTGYNEQFF
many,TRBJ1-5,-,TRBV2,TGTGCCAGCAGTGAACTCGACAGCGGATACCAGCCCCAGCATTTT,CASSELDSGYQPQHF
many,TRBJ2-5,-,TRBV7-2,TGTGCCAGCAGCCGGGGTGGCGCGCAAGAGACCCAGTACTTC,CASSRGGAQETQYF
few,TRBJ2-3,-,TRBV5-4,TGTGCCAGCAGCCGGGACTTCACCAGCACAGATACGCAGTATTTT,CASSRDFTSTDTQYF
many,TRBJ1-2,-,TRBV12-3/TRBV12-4,TGTGCCAGCAGGACCGGGACATTCGATGGCTACACCTTC,CASRTGTFDGYTF
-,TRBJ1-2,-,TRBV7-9,TGTGCCAGCAACCCTGGGGACGCTGGCTATGGCTACACCTTC,CASNPGDAGYGYTF
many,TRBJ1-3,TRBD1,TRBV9,TGTGCCAGCAGCGTACAGGGGGACTCTGGAAACACCATATATTTT,CASSVQGDSGNTIYF
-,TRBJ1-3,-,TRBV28,TGTGCCAGCTACACAGGGACTGGAAACACCATATATTTT,CASYTGTGNTIYF
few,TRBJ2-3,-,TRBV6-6,TGTGCCAGCAGTTACATGGGAGATACGCAGTATTTT,CASSYMGDTQYF
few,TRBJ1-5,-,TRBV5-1,TGCGCCAGCAGCTTGGACGCAGGGACGACTCAGCCCCAGCATTTT,CASSLDAGTTQPQHF
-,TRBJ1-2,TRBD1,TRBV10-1,TGCGCCAGTGACAGGGCGCGCAACTATGGCTACACCTTC,CASDRARNYGYTF
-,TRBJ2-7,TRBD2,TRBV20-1,TGCAGTGCTAGAGCAGCTAGCGGGGGGGCCCACGAGCAGTACTTC,CSARAASGGAHEQYF
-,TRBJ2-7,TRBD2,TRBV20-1,TGCAGTGCTAGAAATCCCAGCGGGGTCTACGAGCAGTACTTC,CSARNPSGVYEQYF